The 11 T cell receptor beta chains below were found in one sample sequenced in a study of cytomegalovirus exposure and HLA in healthy donors. Use of 60 Vbeta and 13 Jbeta primers characterized the PCR. TCRdb's copy holds only in-frame clones and misses some; the assay was immunoSEQ multiplex PCR. The repertoire holds 80,000 to 100,000 clones, with around 72% as singletons. The specimen was PBMCs. These receptor sequences come from a man aged 40-50 years in good health and CMV-seronegative.

The chain uses TRBV5-1 and TRBJ1-4; D uncertain. V lost 5 bases to trimming and J lost 0 bases, with 8 bases between them. Germline lookup yields CDR1 SGHRS and CDR2 YFSETQ. This CDR3 has 14 residues. The CDR3 DNA reads TGCGCCAGCAGGACACAGACAACTAATGAAAAACTGTTTTTT. Its translation: CASRTQTTNEKLFF.

The chain is built from TRBV11-3 and TRBJ2-7, with 9 positions matching TRBD2. CDR1 is SGHNT, CDR2 YENEEA, per germline. The CDR3 has 17 amino acids. V lost 0 bases, J lost 2 bases, and 8 bases stayed unmatched. The CDR3 loop is CASSLEKGLAPTYEQYF. The DNA of the CDR3 is TGTGCCAGCAGCTTAGAGAAGGGACTAGCTCCGACCTACGAGCAGTACTTC.

The chain uses TRBV7-9 and TRBJ1-2, with D possibly being TRBD1 (5 bases). Looked up from germline, CDR1 is SEHNR and CDR2 is FQNEAQ (reference sequence). CDR3 length: 14 amino acids. V was clipped by 5 bases and J by 0 bases, with 10 bases between them. This CDR3 reads CASSPQGPNYGYTF. CDR3 coding DNA: TGTGCCAGCAGCCCCCAGGGTCCTAACTATGGCTACACCTTC.

CDR3 amino acids: CSGSEVLERAGELFF. CDR3 DNA sequence: TGCAGCGGCTCAGAGGTCCTCGAACGCGCCGGGGAGCTGTTTTTT. The chain combines TRBV29-1 with TRBJ2-2; D not certain. CDR3 length equals 15 residues. V was cut by 7 bases and J by 6 bases, with 21 bases left in between. Germline lookup yields CDR1 SQVTM and CDR2 ANQGSEA.

V gene TRBV7-6 combines with J gene TRBJ1-2; tentative D call: TRBD1 (5 bases). Trimming left V 1 base short and J 3 bases short, with 12 bases between. CDR3 length: 15 amino acids. CDR1 and CDR2 from the germline V gene are SGHVS and FNYEAQ. CDR3 coding DNA: TGTGCCAGCAGCTTAGAGCCAGGGTCGTACTATGGCTACACCTTC. Its protein product is CASSLEPGSYYGYTF.

This clone turned up a few times. The V and J genes are TRBV5-1 and TRBJ1-5, with 7 positions matching TRBD1. The germline CDR1 and CDR2 sequences are SGHRS and YFSETQ. This CDR3 region has 15 residues. Trimming cost V 4 bases and J 2 bases; bases outside gene matches: 6. The CDR3 DNA reads TGCGCCAGCAGCCCGGTAGGGGGCGGCAATCAGCCCCAGCATTTT. Its translation: CASSPVGGGNQPQHF.

This chain joins TRBV2 and TRBJ1-3, with D hard to call. V was cut by 3 bases and J by 0 bases, with 6 bases left in between. CDR3 length: 14 residues. Germline values: CDR1 SNHLY, CDR2 FYNNEI. This CDR3 reads CASSDPGSGNTIYF. The CDR3 DNA sequence: TGTGCCAGCAGTGATCCGGGCTCTGGAAACACCATATATTTT. Combining the CDR3 with reference TRBV2 and TRBJ1-3 gives the whole variable domain EPEVTQTPSHQVTQMGQEVILRCVPISNHLYFYWYRQILGQKVEFLVSFYNNEISEKSEIFDDQFSVERPDGSNFTLKIRSTKLEDSAMYFCASSDPGSGNTIYFGEGSWLTVV.

The sample holds one count of this clone. This chain links TRBV6-5 with TRBJ2-1, with a possible D match to TRBD2 (6 bases). Germline CDR1 MNHEY, CDR2 SVGAGI. V shed 6 bases and J shed 0 bases, with 12 bases lying between them. This CDR3 has 15 amino acids. As DNA, the CDR3 is TGTGCCAGCAGGGAGCCCGGGAGCTCCTACAATGAGCAGTTCTTC. The encoded protein is CASREPGSSYNEQFF.

This chain connects TRBV4-2 to TRBJ2-5; 7 bases match TRBD2. The J segment lost 2 bases and the V segment lost 3 bases, leaving 12 bases of the junction unmatched. CDR3 length: 17 amino acids. Germline lookup yields CDR1 LGHNA and CDR2 YNFKEQ. This CDR3 reads CASSQMTSSGSQETQYF. The CDR3 DNA reads TGTGCCAGCAGCCAGATGACCTCTAGCGGATCTCAAGAGACCCAGTACTTC.

The genes are TRBV7-6 and TRBJ1-1; the D is unclear. Between the trimmed V and J ends, which lost 2 bases and 4 bases, there was a span of 14 bases. This CDR3 is built from 15 residues. CDR1 and CDR2 (germline): SGHVS, FNYEAQ. The CDR3 DNA sequence: TGTGCCAGCAGCTTATTCGTTGGGCAGTCCACTGAAGCTTTCTTT. Its protein is CASSLFVGQSTEAFF.

This clone came up once. CDR3 amino acids: CASSLAGDSYEQYF. The CDR3 DNA sequence: TGCGCCAGCAGCTTGGCCGGGGACAGCTACGAGCAGTACTTC. The rearrangement links TRBV5-1 to TRBJ2-7, with TRBD1 matching over 7 bases. CDR3 length: 14 amino acids. Germline V CDR1 and CDR2: SGHRS, YFSETQ. The V gene end was trimmed by 0 bases and the J gene end by 3 bases; junction bases not matched to a gene: 3.